These 17 T cell receptor beta chains share one sample of origin, sequenced in a study of blood T cells in healthy people across ages. For the second PCR, which ran for roughly 7 to 11 cycles, a sample-barcoded 5' primer and a J-beta primer mix were used. MiXCR, run by TCRdb on the 5' RACE reads, gives a single entry per CDR3 protein. The sample has some 690,000 distinct CDR3 sequences, 22% seen once. Material for sequencing was blood. These receptors were collected from a man aged 70-80 years in good health.

V usage is TRBV6-4 and J usage is TRBJ2-5; TRBD1 is a possible D gene (6 bases). The CDR3 is made up of 13 amino acids. Germline-derived CDR1 and CDR2 are MRHNA and SNTAGT. V lost 5 bases and J 1 base, leaving 8 bases between the germline ends. CDR3 amino acids: CASSSGAQETQYF. CDR3 bases: TGTGCCAGCAGTTCAGGGGCCCAAGAGACCCAGTACTTC.

This clonotype showed up many times. The V gene is TRBV29-1, the J gene TRBJ1-5, with D unclear. Germline CDR1 SQVTM, CDR2 ANQGSEA. This CDR3 comprises 13 residues. With 4 bases removed from V and 9 bases from J, the gap between germline ends came to 16 bases. In nucleotides, the CDR3 is TGCAGCGTTGCTTGGGGTCGGTCCTTGCCCCAGCATTTT. Protein product: CSVAWGRSLPQHF.

V gene TRBV3-1 combines with J gene TRBJ1-2; D is uncertain. The CDR3 spans 16 residues. Trimming shortened V by 0 bases and J by 0 bases, and 11 bases separated the two germline ends. From germline, CDR1 is LGHDT and CDR2 YNNKEL (reference sequence). CDR3 in amino acids: CASSQETQSANYGYTF. CDR3 sequence (DNA): TGTGCCAGCAGCCAAGAAACACAGTCGGCTAACTATGGCTACACCTTC.

This clonotype has at least ten counts. The J gene is TRBJ2-5, the V gene TRBV7-2; no firm D call. The germline CDR1 and CDR2 sequences are SGHTA and FQGNSA. CDR3 size: 12 residues. Trimming left V 1 base short and J 6 bases short, with 6 bases between. The CDR3 DNA reads TGTGCCAGCAGCTTAGTGGTTCAGACCCAGTACTTC. Translated: CASSLVVQTQYF. Full variable domain (remainder filled in from reference TRBV7-2 and TRBJ2-5): GAGVSQSPSNKVTEKGKDVELRCDPISGHTALYWYRQSLGQGLEFLIYFQGNSAPDKSGLPSDRFSAERTGGSVSTLTIQRTQQEDSAVYLCASSLVVQTQYFGPGTRLLVL.

The rearrangement uses TRBV7-7 and TRBJ1-2; TRBD1 matches at 7 bases. Per the germline V gene, CDR1 is SSHAT and CDR2 is FNYEAQ (reference sequence). CDR3 length: 15 residues. J was trimmed by 4 bases and V by 6 bases; bases with no gene match: 11. The CDR3 DNA reads TGTGCCAGCAGAAAAGAGGTGGCAGGGGGCTATGGCTACACCTTC. This translates into CASRKEVAGGYGYTF.

This clonotype showed up just once. CDR3 residues: CASSYRETSYEQYF. CDR3 DNA sequence: TGTGCCAGCAGCTACCGGGAAACATCCTACGAGCAGTACTTC. The genes are TRBV7-9 and TRBJ2-7; TRBD2 might be the D (5 bases). Looked up from germline, CDR1 is SEHNR and CDR2 is FQNEAQ (reference sequence). The CDR3 has 14 amino acids. V was shortened by 4 bases and J by 1 base, with 11 bases between the two germline ends. The full variable domain, with the rest looked up from reference TRBV7-9 and TRBJ2-7, is DTGVSQNPRHKITKRGQNVTFRCDPISEHNRLYWYRQTLGQGPEFLTYFQNEAQLEKSRLLSDRFSAERPKGSFSTLEIQRTEQGDSAMYLCASSYRETSYEQYFGPGTRLTVT.

The table lists this clonotype with a few counts. The J gene is TRBJ2-7, the V gene TRBV6-2 or TRBV6-3; 8 bases agree with TRBD2. The germline V gene has CDR1 MNHEY and CDR2 SVGEGT. V gave up 4 bases and J gave up 1 base; unmatched junction bases: 3. This CDR3 is built from 14 residues. The CDR3 reads CASSFTSGSYEQYV. In DNA form, the CDR3 reads TGTGCCAGCAGTTTCACTAGCGGATCCTACGAGCAGTACGTC.

This clonotype has just a few counts. The V and J genes are TRBV24-1 and TRBJ2-5; no definite D call. Germline V gene lookup returns CDR1 KGHDR and CDR2 SFDVKD. The CDR3 sequence is 15 residues long. The V end was cut by 3 bases, the J end by 3 bases, with 13 bases between. The DNA for the CDR3 is TGTGCCACCAGTGATCCGCGGAGTCGGAAAGAGACCCAGTACTTC. Its translation is CATSDPRSRKETQYF.

This clonotype has a handful of counts. The rearrangement uses TRBV5-8 and TRBJ2-5; tentatively, D is TRBD1 (5 bases). The CDR3 contains 14 residues. Germline CDR1 and CDR2: SGHTS and YDEGEE. V lost 0 bases and J lost 4, with 10 bases in between. CDR3 loop: CASSLADSRETQYF. In nucleotides, the CDR3 is TGTGCCAGCAGCTTGGCCGACAGCAGAGAGACCCAGTACTTC.

This clonotype was seen more than once but under ten times. The chain joins TRBV7-2 to TRBJ2-4, with TRBD2 as a possible D gene (6 bases). The CDR3 has 14 amino acids. CDR1 SGHTA and CDR2 FQGNSA come from the germline V gene. The V and J ends lost 4 bases and 6 bases respectively, with 13 bases between them. This chain's CDR3 is CASSSPTRPNIQYF. CDR3 DNA: TGTGCCAGCAGCTCTCCGACTAGGCCAAACATTCAGTACTTC.

With regard to this clonotype: A much larger clone lies one base from this, so it may be a read error. The chain employs TRBV5-1 and TRBJ2-3; maybe TRBD1 (6 bases). The CDR3 totals 13 residues. Germline CDR1 reads SGHRS; CDR2 reads YFSETQ. The CDR3 spells CVSREGVADTQYF. CDR3 bases: TGCGTCAGCAGAGAGGGGGTCGCAGATACGCAGTATTTT.

V is TRBV20-1 and J is TRBJ2-7; 10 bases map to TRBD1. J was trimmed by 2 bases and V by 0 bases; bases with no gene match: 4. Germline V CDR1 and CDR2: DFQATT, SNEGSKA (reference sequence). This CDR3 is built from 15 residues. The CDR3 DNA is TGCAGTGCTAGAGACGGTGGGACAGGGGCCTACGAGCAGTACTTC. It yields the protein CSARDGGTGAYEQYF.

The chain joins TRBV20-1 to TRBJ2-7; D might be TRBD1 (5 bases). The CDR3 runs to 14 residues. Trimming removed 5 bases at V and 0 bases at J, with 14 bases between. CDR1 and CDR2 from the germline V gene are DFQATT and SNEGSKA (reference sequence). The CDR3 DNA is TGCAGTGCTTGGCCCAGGGCGGCCTCCTACGAGCAGTACTTC. Protein: CSAWPRAASYEQYF.

This clonotype came up a few times. The chain has TRBV14 and TRBJ1-3; tentatively, D is TRBD1 (5 bases). V shed 4 bases and J shed 8 bases, with 15 bases lying between them. CDR1 SGHDN and CDR2 FVKESK come from the germline V gene. The CDR3 contains 14 residues. For the CDR3, the DNA is TGTGCCAGCAGCCTAATCGGTCAGGGTGACACCATATATTTT. It specifies CASSLIGQGDTIYF.

The chain's CDR3 is CASSVTKNIQYF. The CDR3 DNA follows: TGTGCCAGCAGCGTGACCAAAAACATTCAGTACTTC. V gene TRBV3-1 combines with J gene TRBJ2-4; D call uncertain. CDR1 is LGHDT, CDR2 YNNKEL, per germline (reference sequence). V lost 5 bases to trimming and J lost 2 bases, with 4 bases between them. This CDR3 region has 12 residues. Complete variable domain (other parts from reference TRBV3-1 and TRBJ2-4): DTAVSQTPKYLVTQMGNDKSIKCEQNLGHDTMYWYKQDSKKFLKIMFSYNNKELIINETVPNRFSPKSPDKAHLNLHINSLELGDSAVYFCASSVTKNIQYFGAGTRLSVL.

This chain uses TRBV5-1 with TRBJ1-1, with a possible D match to TRBD1 (6 bases). CDR3 length equals 13 residues. V lost 4 bases and J 4 bases, leaving 11 bases between the germline ends. Germline assignment: CDR1 SGHRS and CDR2 YFSETQ. The CDR3: CASSAGQSTEAFF. CDR3 nucleotide sequence: TGCGCCAGCAGCGCTGGACAGTCCACTGAAGCTTTCTTT.

This chain links TRBV20-1 with TRBJ1-1; 7 bases fit TRBD1. CDR1 and CDR2 from the germline V gene are DFQATT and SNEGSKA (reference sequence). The J segment lost 0 bases and the V segment lost 1 base, leaving 5 bases of the junction unmatched. The CDR3 has 15 residues. The CDR3 region is CSARGPGGLNTEAFF. The CDR3, as DNA: TGCAGTGCTAGAGGCCCAGGGGGGTTGAACACTGAAGCTTTCTTT.